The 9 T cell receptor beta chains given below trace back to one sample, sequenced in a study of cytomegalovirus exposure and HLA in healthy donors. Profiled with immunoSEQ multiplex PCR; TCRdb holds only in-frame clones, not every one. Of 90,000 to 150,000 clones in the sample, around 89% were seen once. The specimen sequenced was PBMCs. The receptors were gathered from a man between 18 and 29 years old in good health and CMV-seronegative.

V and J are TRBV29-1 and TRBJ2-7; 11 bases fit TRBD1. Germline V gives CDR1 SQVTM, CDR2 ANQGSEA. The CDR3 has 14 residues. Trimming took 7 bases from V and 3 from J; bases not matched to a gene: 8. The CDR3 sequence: CSASGTGGSYEQYF. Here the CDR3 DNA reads TGCAGCGCTAGTGGGACAGGGGGTAGCTACGAGCAGTACTTC.

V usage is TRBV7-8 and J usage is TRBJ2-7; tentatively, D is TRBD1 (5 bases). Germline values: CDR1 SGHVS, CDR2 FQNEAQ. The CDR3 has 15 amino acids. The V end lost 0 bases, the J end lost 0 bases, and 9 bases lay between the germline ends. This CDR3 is CASSLAETVSYEQYF. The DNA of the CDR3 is TGTGCCAGCAGCTTAGCTGAGACAGTCTCCTACGAGCAGTACTTC.

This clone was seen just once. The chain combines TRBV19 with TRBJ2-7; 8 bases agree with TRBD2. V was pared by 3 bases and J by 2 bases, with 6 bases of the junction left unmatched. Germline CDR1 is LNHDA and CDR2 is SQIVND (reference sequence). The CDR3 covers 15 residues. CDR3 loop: CASSISAAGAYEQYF. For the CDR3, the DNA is TGTGCCAGTAGTATTTCAGCAGCGGGGGCCTACGAGCAGTACTTC.

The CDR3 spells CASSLGVLAGGAETQYF. The DNA for the CDR3 is TGTGCCAGCAGCTTAGGTGTATTAGCGGGGGGGGCAGAGACCCAGTACTTC. The J gene is TRBJ2-5, the V gene TRBV7-6; 11 bases match TRBD2. The CDR3 spans 17 residues. The V gene's germline CDR1 is SGHVS and CDR2 FNYEAQ. Germline trimming cut 1 base from V and 4 bases from J; bases unmatched to any gene: 8. The full variable domain, with the rest looked up from reference TRBV7-6 and TRBJ2-5, is GAGVSQSPRYKVTKRGQDVALRCDPISGHVSLYWYRQALGQGPEFLTYFNYEAQQDKSGLPNDRFSAERPEGSISTLTIQRTEQRDSAMYRCASSLGVLAGGAETQYFGPGTRLLVL.

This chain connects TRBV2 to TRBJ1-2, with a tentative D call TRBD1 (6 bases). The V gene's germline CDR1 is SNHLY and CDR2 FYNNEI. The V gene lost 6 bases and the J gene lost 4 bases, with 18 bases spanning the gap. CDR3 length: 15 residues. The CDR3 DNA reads TGTGCCAGCAGAGAAACACAGGGTTATGGCTATGGCTACACCTTC. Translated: CASRETQGYGYGYTF.

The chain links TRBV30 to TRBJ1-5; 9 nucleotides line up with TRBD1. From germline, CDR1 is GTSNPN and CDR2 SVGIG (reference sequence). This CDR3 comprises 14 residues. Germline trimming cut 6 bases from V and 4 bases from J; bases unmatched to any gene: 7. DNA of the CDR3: TGTGCCTGCGATACAGGGGGCGGAAATCAGCCCCAGCATTTT. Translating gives CACDTGGGNQPQHF. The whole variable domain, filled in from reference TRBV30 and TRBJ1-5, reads SQTIHQWPATLVQPVGSPLSLECTVEGTSNPNLYWYRQAAGRGLQLLFYSVGIGQISSEVPQNLSASRPQDRQFILSSKKLLLSDSGFYLCACDTGGGNQPQHFGDGTRLSIL.

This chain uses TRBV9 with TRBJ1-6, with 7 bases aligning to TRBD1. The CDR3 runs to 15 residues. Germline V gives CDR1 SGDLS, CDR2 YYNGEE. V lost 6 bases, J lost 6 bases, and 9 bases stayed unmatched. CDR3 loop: CASTPTTGSNSPLHF. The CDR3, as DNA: TGTGCCAGCACACCTACGACAGGGAGTAATTCACCCCTCCACTTT.

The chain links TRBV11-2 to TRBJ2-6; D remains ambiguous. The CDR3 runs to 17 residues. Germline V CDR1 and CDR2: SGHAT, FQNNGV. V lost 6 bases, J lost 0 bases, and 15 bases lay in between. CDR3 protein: CASSFTAQSSGANVLTF. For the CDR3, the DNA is TGTGCCAGCAGTTTCACTGCACAGAGCTCTGGGGCCAACGTCCTGACTTTC.

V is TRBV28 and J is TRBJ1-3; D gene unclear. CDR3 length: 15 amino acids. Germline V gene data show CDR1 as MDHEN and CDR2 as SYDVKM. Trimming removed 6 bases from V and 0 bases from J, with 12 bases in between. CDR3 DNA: TGTGCCAGCAGGAAACCCCCAGGCTCTGGAAACACCATATATTTT. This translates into CASRKPPGSGNTIYF.